Listed below are T cell receptor beta chains from one sample, sequenced in a study of T cells in tuberculosis. Sequenced by immunoSEQ multiplex PCR; TCRdb stores in-frame clones only, minus some. The table includes around 26,000 clones, around nine tenths detected once. The sequenced sample consisted of PBMCs. Every receptor here comes from a donor between 10 and 35 years old with latent tuberculosis or without tuberculosis infection. Some clones in this sample may be carry-over from other donors' samples. Each CDR3 is given with its conserved first and last residue. A D gene is named only where the DNA matches it firmly. Clone sizes are given selectively: once, few, many, or a class where the clone is expanded.

size	D	length	V	J	CDR3	DNA
medium-sized	.	16	TRBV2	TRBJ1-5	CASSESPFIPNQPQHF	TGTGCCAGCAGTGAATCCCCCTTTATCCCCAATCAGCCCCAGCATTTT
.	TRBD1	16	TRBV27	TRBJ2-2	CASHRAGTGYPGELFF	TGTGCCAGCCACCGGGCGGGGACAGGGTATCCCGGGGAGCTGTTTTTT
.	.	15	TRBV5-8	TRBJ1-5	CASSLARETNQPQHF	TGTGCCAGCAGCTTGGCCCGGGAAACCAATCAGCCCCAGCATTTT
.	.	12	TRBV19	TRBJ1-2	CASSAGPYGYTF	TGTGCCAGTAGTGCAGGGCCCTATGGCTACACCTTC
once	TRBD1	15	TRBV14	TRBJ1-2	CASSQDRGLVYGYTF	TGTGCCAGCAGCCAAGACAGGGGGCTGGTCTATGGCTACACCTTC
.	.	16	TRBV6-8	TRBJ1-5	CASSSRTPRFIKPQHF	TGTGCCAGCAGTTCCCGGACACCCCGGTTTATCAAGCCCCAGCATTTT
.	TRBD1	17	TRBV19	TRBJ2-6	CASSRGNRGPGANVLTF	TGTGCCAGTAGTAGAGGGAACAGGGGACCCGGGGCCAACGTCCTGACTTTC
.	TRBD1	18	TRBV6-1	TRBJ2-1	CASSEFGDRGVPYNEQFF	TGTGCCAGCAGTGAATTTGGGGACAGGGGGGTACCATACAATGAGCAGTTCTTC
.	TRBD1	16	TRBV7-2	TRBJ2-2	CASSLRTGGRTGELFF	TGTGCCAGCAGCTTAAGGACAGGGGGCCGGACCGGGGAGCTGTTTTTT
once	.	14	TRBV27	TRBJ1-5	CASSLYGMDQPQHF	TGTGCCAGCAGTTTATACGGGATGGATCAGCCCCAGCATTTT
.	.	15	TRBV5-1	TRBJ1-2	CASSIGRGENYGYTF	TGCGCCAGCAGCATCGGGAGAGGGGAAAACTATGGCTACACCTTC
.	.	13	TRBV6-1	TRBJ1-5	CASSERGNQPQHF	TGTGCCAGCAGTGAACGAGGCAATCAGCCCCAGCATTTT
.	.	16	TRBV5-1	TRBJ2-2	CASSLGGGYNTGELFF	TGCGCCAGCAGCCTGGGAGGTGGATATAACACCGGGGAGCTGTTTTTT
.	TRBD1	14	TRBV5-1	TRBJ1-1	CASSPDRPNTEAFF	TGCGCCAGCAGCCCGGACAGGCCGAACACTGAAGCTTTCTTT
.	.	16	TRBV6-5	TRBJ1-1	CASSYSFGLLNTEAFF	TGTGCCAGCAGTTACTCGTTTGGACTGCTGAACACTGAAGCTTTCTTT
.	TRBD2	15	TRBV12-5	TRBJ2-2	CASGIPSGGAGELFF	TGTGCTAGTGGCATCCCTAGCGGGGGGGCCGGGGAGCTGTTTTTT
once	TRBD2	20	TRBV7-8	TRBJ2-7	CASRLIRASGGQTARYEQYF	TGTGCCAGCAGGTTAATCCGGGCTAGCGGGGGACAAACCGCCAGGTACGAGCAGTACTTC
few	TRBD1	18	TRBV18	TRBJ2-3	CASSPPPVGQGNTDTQYF	TGTGCCAGCTCACCACCGCCTGTGGGACAGGGGAACACAGATACGCAGTATTTT
.	.	13	TRBV1	TRBJ2-7	CTSSRGRGGEQYF	TGCACCAGCAGCCGAGGGCGCGGCGGTGAGCAGTACTTC
.	.	15	TRBV4-1	TRBJ2-3	CASSQENGETDTQYF	TGCGCCAGCAGCCAAGAAAATGGGGAGACAGATACGCAGTATTTT
.	TRBD2	16	TRBV19	TRBJ2-3	CASSRRTSGLTDTQYF	TGTGCCAGTAGTCGCCGGACTAGCGGACTCACAGATACGCAGTATTTT
.	.	13	TRBV19	TRBJ1-5	CASSLTGQPPQHF	TGTGCCAGTAGCCTAACCGGACAGCCGCCCCAGCATTTT
.	TRBD1	14	TRBV11-2	TRBJ2-4	CASRRGQGLGIQYF	TGTGCCAGCAGACGGGGACAGGGGCTTGGCATTCAGTACTTC
.	.	14	TRBV5-8	TRBJ1-5	CASSPRTGVGAQHF	TGTGCCAGCAGCCCCCGGACGGGGGTCGGGGCCCAGCATTTT
.	.	15	TRBV5-4	TRBJ1-1	CASSFGGRMNTEAFF	TGTGCCAGCAGCTTCGGGGGAAGGATGAACACTGAAGCTTTCTTT
.	TRBD2	17	TRBV5-4	TRBJ2-1	CASSQDLTSSEANEQFF	TGTGCCAGCAGCCAAGATCTGACTAGCTCAGAGGCGAATGAGCAGTTCTTC
.	TRBD1	13	TRBV13	TRBJ2-4	CASSLDRGNIQYF	TGTGCCAGCAGCCTCGACAGGGGAAACATTCAGTACTTC
.	TRBD2	14	TRBV9	TRBJ2-3	CASSPGLGTDTQYF	TGTGCCAGCAGCCCTGGACTAGGGACAGATACGCAGTATTTT
.	.	15	TRBV2	TRBJ1-1	CASRRVRGGDTEAFF	TGTGCCAGCAGGAGGGTCCGCGGGGGGGACACTGAAGCTTTCTTT
.	TRBD1	14	TRBV7-2	TRBJ1-3	CASSETGLVNTIYF	TGTGCCAGCAGCGAGACAGGGCTGGTAAACACCATATATTTT
.	.	13	TRBV25-1	TRBJ2-3	CASSAPTADTQYF	TGTGCCAGCAGCGCTCCCACGGCAGATACGCAGTATTTT
.	.	12	TRBV7-8	TRBJ2-7	CASSLRSYEQYF	TGTGCCAGCAGCCTACGGTCCTACGAGCAGTACTTC
.	.	14	TRBV19	TRBJ2-2	CASREGVNTGELFF	TGTGCCAGTAGGGAGGGAGTTAACACCGGGGAGCTGTTTTTT